Each of the 8 T cell receptor beta chains below was sequenced from the same sample in a study of brain metastases from non-small cell lung cancer. This table comes from immunoSEQ multiplex PCR, and its TCRdb copy is limited to in-frame clones, with some not included. The sample holds around 2,200 clones, about 84% seen once. Material: primary lung tumor tissue. The receptors were sampled from a donor at least 40 years old with non-small cell lung cancer.

The chain recombines TRBV7-2 with TRBJ1-1; 8 bases fit TRBD1. V was clipped by 3 bases and J by 5 bases; unmatched bases: 5. The CDR3 spans 14 residues. CDR1 is SGHTA, CDR2 FQGNSA, per germline. CDR3 nucleotides: TGTGCCAGCAGCTTCCAGGGGGCGTGGACTGAAGCTTTCTTT. Amino acids: CASSFQGAWTEAFF.

V usage is TRBV7-8 and J usage is TRBJ2-3; 7 positions agree with TRBD1. With 5 bases clipped from V and 4 bases from J, the junction kept 9 bases outside the gene matches. Germline V gives CDR1 SGHVS, CDR2 FQNEAQ. The CDR3 runs 15 residues. This chain's CDR3 is CASSLNRGPADTQYF. The CDR3 bases are TGTGCCAGCAGCCTTAACAGGGGCCCGGCAGATACGCAGTATTTT.

V is TRBV29-1 and J is TRBJ1-1, with D perhaps TRBD1 (5 bases). CDR3 length: 13 residues. The V end was cut by 7 bases, the J end by 1 base, with 13 bases between. Germline-derived CDR1 and CDR2 are SQVTM and ANQGSEA. The chain's CDR3 is CSARDGGNTEAFF. CDR3 sequence (DNA): TGCAGCGCCCGGGACGGAGGGAACACTGAAGCTTTCTTT.

This chain connects TRBV3-1 (or the pseudogene TRBV3-2) to TRBJ2-3, with 7 nucleotides matching TRBD2. J gave up 5 bases and V 1 base, and 6 bases lay outside the gene matches. This CDR3 comprises 15 residues. Per the germline V gene, CDR1 is LGHDT and CDR2 is YNNKEL (reference sequence). The CDR3 nucleotides read TGTGCCAGCAGCCAAGCAGGGCGCGGGAGAGATACGCAGTATTTT. Encoded protein: CASSQAGRGRDTQYF.

The genes are TRBV15 and TRBJ1-1; no reliable D call. V was cut by 4 bases and J by 2 bases, with 11 bases left in between. Germline lookup yields CDR1 LNHNV and CDR2 YYDKDF (reference sequence). This CDR3 contains 14 residues. The CDR3 DNA is TGTGCCACCAGCAAGTACGGGATCAACACTGAAGCTTTCTTT. It encodes CATSKYGINTEAFF. Full variable domain (outside the CDR3, taken from reference TRBV15 and TRBJ1-1): DAMVIQNPRYQVTQFGKPVTLSCSQTLNHNVMYWYQQKSSQAPKLLFHYYDKDFNNEADTPDNFQSRRPNTSFCFLDIRSPGLGDTAMYLCATSKYGINTEAFFGQGTRLTVV.

This clone has just a few counts. The same CDR3 arises from other DNA sequences in this sample as well. The V and J genes are TRBV4-2 and TRBJ1-5; 10 bases align to TRBD1. Per the germline V gene, CDR1 is LGHNA and CDR2 is YNFKEQ. The V and J ends lost 1 base and 4 bases, in that order; junction bases with no gene match: 7. The CDR3 has 17 residues. The CDR3 DNA sequence: TGTGCCAGCAGCCAAGTTCGGACAGGGGGAGGGAATCAGCCCCAGCATTTT. It encodes CASSQVRTGGGNQPQHF.

The chain employs TRBV7-2 and TRBJ2-2, with TRBD2 matching 11 bases. The junction had 6 bases not matched to a gene; V was cut back by 5 bases and J by 4 bases. CDR3 length equals 16 residues. Germline CDR1 and CDR2: SGHTA and FQGNSA. The DNA of the CDR3 is TGTGCCAGCAGCCTGTTAGCGGGGGGGCGCACCGGGGAGCTGTTTTTT. Its protein product is CASSLLAGGRTGELFF.

The chain uses TRBV6-5 and TRBJ2-4; possibly TRBD2 for D (7 bases). The V end lost 8 bases, the J end lost 5 bases, and 13 bases lay between the germline ends. CDR1 and CDR2 (germline): MNHEY, SVGAGI. This CDR3 is built from 13 residues. This chain's CDR3 is CASGRGPQNIQYF. The DNA of the CDR3 is TGTGCCAGCGGGCGGGGGCCCCAAAACATTCAGTACTTC.